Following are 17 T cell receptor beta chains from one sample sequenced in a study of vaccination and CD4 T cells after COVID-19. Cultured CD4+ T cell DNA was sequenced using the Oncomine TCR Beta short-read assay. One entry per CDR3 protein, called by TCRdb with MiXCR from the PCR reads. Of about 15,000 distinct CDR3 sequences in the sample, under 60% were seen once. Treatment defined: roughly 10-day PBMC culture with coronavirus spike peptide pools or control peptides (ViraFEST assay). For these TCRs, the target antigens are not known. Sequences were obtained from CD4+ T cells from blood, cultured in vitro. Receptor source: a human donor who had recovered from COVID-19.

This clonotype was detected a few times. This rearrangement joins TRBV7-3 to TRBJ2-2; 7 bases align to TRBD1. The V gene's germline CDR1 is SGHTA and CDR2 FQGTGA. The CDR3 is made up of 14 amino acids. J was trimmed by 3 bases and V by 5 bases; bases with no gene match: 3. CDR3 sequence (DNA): TGTGCCAGCAGCCCGGGACAGTACACCGGGGAGCTGTTTTTT. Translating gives CASSPGQYTGELFF. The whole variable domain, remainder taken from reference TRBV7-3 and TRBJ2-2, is GAGVSQTPSNKVTEKGKYVELRCDPISGHTALYWYRQSLGQGPEFLIYFQGTGAADDSGLPNDRFFAVRPEGSVSTLKIQRTERGDSAVYLCASSPGQYTGELFFGEGSRLTVL.

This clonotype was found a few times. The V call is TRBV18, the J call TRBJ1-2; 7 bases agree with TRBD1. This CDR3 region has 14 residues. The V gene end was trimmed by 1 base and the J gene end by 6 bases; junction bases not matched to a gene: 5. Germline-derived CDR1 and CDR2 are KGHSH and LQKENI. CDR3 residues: CASSPQGAPNGYTF. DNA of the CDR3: TGTGCCAGCTCACCACAGGGGGCGCCGAATGGCTACACCTTC.

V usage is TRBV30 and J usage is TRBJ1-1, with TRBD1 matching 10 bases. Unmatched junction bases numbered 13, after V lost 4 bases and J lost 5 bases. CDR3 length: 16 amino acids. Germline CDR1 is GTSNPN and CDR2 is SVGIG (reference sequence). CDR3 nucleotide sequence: TGTGCCTGGAAGGAGACAGGGGGCTCCCTGGGGACTGAAGCTTTCTTT. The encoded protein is CAWKETGGSLGTEAFF.

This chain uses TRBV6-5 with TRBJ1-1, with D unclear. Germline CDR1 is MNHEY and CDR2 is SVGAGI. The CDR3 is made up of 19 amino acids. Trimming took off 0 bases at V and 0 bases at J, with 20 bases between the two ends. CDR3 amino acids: CASSYSRVLLGGLNTEAFF. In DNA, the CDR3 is TGTGCCAGCAGTTACTCTAGGGTGTTGTTGGGTGGCCTGAACACTGAAGCTTTCTTT.

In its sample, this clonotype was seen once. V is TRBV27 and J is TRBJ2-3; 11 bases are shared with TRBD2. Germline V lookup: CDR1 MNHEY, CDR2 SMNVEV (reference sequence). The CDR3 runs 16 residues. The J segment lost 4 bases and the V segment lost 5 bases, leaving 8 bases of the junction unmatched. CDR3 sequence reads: CASSPQLAGVADTQYF. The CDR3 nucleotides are TGTGCCAGCAGTCCCCAACTAGCGGGAGTTGCAGATACGCAGTATTTT.

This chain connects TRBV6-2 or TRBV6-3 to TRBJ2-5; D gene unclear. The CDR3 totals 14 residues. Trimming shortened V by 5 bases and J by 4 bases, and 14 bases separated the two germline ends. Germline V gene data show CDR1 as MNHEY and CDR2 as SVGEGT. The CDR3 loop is CASSLQQLIETQYF. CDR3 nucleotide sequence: TGTGCCAGCAGTCTCCAGCAGCTTATAGAGACCCAGTACTTC.

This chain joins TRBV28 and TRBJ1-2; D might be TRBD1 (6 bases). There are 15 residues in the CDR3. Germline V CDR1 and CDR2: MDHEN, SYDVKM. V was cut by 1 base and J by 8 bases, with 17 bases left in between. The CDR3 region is CASSLSQGSAWGYTF. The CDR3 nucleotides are TGTGCCAGCAGTTTATCACAGGGCAGCGCGTGGGGCTACACCTTC.

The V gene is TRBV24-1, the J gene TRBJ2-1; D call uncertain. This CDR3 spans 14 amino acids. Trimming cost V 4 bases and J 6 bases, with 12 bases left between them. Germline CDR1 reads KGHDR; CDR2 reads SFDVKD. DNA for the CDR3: TGTGCCACCAGTGAAGTGGCGGTGTCCAATGAGCAGTTCTTC. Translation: CATSEVAVSNEQFF.

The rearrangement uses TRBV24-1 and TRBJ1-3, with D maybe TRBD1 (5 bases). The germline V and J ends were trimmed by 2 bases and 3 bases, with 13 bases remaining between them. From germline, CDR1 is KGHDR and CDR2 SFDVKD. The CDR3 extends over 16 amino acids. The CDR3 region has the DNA TGTGCCACCAGTGATTCAGGGCAGGGCGATGGAAACACCATATATTTT. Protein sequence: CATSDSGQGDGNTIYF.

The CDR3 DNA sequence: TGCAGTGCTAGAGCCTGGCGATTCTACAATGAGCAGTTCTTC. It specifies CSARAWRFYNEQFF. V is TRBV20-1 and J is TRBJ2-1; D unclear. There are 14 residues in the CDR3. CDR1 and CDR2 (germline): DFQATT, SNEGSKA (reference sequence). Trimming took 1 base from V and 3 from J, leaving 10 bases between them.

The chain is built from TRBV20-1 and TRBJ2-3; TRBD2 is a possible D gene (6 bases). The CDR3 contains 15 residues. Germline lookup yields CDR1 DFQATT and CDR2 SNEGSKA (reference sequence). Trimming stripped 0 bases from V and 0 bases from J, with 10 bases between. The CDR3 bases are TGCAGTGCTAGAGATTTCGCGGGGAGCACAGATACGCAGTATTTT. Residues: CSARDFAGSTDTQYF.

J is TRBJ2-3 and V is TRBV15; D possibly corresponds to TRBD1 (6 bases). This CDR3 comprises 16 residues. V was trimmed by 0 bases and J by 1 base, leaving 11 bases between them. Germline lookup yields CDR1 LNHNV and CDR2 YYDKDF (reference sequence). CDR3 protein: CATSRDKGEGTDTQYF. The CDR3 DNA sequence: TGTGCCACCAGCAGAGATAAGGGGGAAGGCACAGATACGCAGTATTTT.

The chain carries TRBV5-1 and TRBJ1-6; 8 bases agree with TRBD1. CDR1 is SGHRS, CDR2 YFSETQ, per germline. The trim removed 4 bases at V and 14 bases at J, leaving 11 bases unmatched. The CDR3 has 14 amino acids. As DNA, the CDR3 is TGCGCCAGCAGCCCCCGGACAGGGACTTCGGCCCTCCACTTT. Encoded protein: CASSPRTGTSALHF. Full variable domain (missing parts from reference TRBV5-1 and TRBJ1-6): KAGVTQTPRYLIKTRGQQVTLSCSPISGHRSVSWYQQTPGQGLQFLFEYFSETQRNKGNFPGRFSGRQFSNSRSEMNVSTLELGDSALYLCASSPRTGTSALHFGNGTRLTVT.

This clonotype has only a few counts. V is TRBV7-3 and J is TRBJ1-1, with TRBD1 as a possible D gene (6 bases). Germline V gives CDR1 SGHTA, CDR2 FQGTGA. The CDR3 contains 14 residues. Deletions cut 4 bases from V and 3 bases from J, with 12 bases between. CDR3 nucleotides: TGTGCCAGCAGCTCGCAGGGGAGGGACACTGAAGCTTTCTTT. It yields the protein CASSSQGRDTEAFF.

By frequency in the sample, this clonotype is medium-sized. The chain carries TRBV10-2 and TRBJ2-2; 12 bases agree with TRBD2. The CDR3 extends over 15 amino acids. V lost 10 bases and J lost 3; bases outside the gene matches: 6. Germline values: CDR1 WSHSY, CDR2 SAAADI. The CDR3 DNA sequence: TGCGCCATCGCTAGCGGGAGGGCCTACACCGGGGAGCTGTTTTTT. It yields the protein CAIASGRAYTGELFF.

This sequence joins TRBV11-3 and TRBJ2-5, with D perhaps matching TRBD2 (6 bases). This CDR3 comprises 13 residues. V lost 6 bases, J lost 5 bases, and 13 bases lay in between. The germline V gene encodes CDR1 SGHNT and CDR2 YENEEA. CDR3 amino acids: CASRSTRGETQYF. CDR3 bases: TGTGCCAGCAGATCGACCCGGGGGGAGACCCAGTACTTC.

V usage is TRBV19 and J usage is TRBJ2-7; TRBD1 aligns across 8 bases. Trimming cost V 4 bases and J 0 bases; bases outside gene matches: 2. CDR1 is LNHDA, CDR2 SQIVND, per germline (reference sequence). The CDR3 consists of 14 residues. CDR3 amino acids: CASSRTGGSYEQYF. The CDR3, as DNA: TGTGCCAGTAGTAGAACAGGGGGCTCCTACGAGCAGTACTTC.